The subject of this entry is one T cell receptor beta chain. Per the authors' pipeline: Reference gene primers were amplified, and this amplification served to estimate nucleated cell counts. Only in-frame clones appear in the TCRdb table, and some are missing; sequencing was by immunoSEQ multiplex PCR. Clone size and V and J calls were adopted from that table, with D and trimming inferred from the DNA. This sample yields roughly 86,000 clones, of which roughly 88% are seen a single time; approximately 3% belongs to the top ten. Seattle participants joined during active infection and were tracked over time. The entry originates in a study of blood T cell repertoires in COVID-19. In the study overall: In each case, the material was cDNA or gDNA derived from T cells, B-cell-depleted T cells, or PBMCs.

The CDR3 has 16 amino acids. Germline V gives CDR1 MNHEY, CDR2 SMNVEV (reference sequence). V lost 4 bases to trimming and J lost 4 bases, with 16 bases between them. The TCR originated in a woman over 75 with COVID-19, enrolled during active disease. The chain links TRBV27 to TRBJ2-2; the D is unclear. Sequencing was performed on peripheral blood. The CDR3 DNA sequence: TGTGCCAGCAGTTATAGAACTTATCGAACCACCGGGGAGCTGTTTTTT. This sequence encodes CASSYRTYRTTGELFF.